The present T cell receptor (beta chain) was sequenced within a study of T cells in Graves' hyperthyroidism and ophthalmopathy. Germline values: CDR1 LGHDT, CDR2 YNNKEL (reference sequence). The CDR3 runs 13 residues. Trimming took 4 bases from V and 3 from J, leaving 6 bases between them. PBMCs stemmed from 10 ml fresh peripheral blood. RNA transcripts provided the source from which TCR beta CDR3 regions were amplified. A first-round RT-PCR of the TCR CDR3 used the HTBI primer set. TCRdb re-derived calls from the multiplex PCR reads in MiXCR, one entry per CDR3 protein. This sample has 350,000 or so distinct CDR3 sequences, with around a sixth found just once.

The source of this sequence is a woman aged 45-65 years with Graves' hyperthyroidism. J is TRBJ2-2 and V is TRBV3-1, with D hard to call. Sequenced material: blood. CDR3: CASSRTYTGELFF. The CDR3 region has the DNA TGTGCCAGCAGCCGGACGTACACCGGGGAGCTGTTTTTT.